This T cell receptor (beta chain) was identified during a study of post-analysis software for immune sequencing data. Study-wide results and limits: Roughly 5 TRBV segments occurring more often in patients than controls included TRBV5-6, TRBV5-1 and TRBV20-1. People with multiple sclerosis had a significantly lower normalized Chao1 diversity than controls did.

In the case of this clonotype: The target antigen is unknown.

The trim removed 4 bases at V and 1 base at J, leaving 5 bases unmatched. The germline V gene has CDR1 SGHTA and CDR2 FQGNSA. There are 15 residues in the CDR3. Carried by the TCR beta cDNA libraries were unique molecular identifiers. MiXCR was run by TCRdb on the PCR reads, yielding one entry per CDR3 protein. The data hold about 820,000 distinct CDR3 sequences, with about 50% observed a single time. Sequenced: blood. This receptor was taken from a girl aged 5-17 years with multiple sclerosis. The J gene is TRBJ1-2, the V gene TRBV7-2; TRBD1 agrees at 8 bases. CDR3 loop: CASSSRTGINYGYTF. CDR3 coding DNA: TGTGCCAGCAGCTCCCGGACAGGGATTAACTATGGCTACACCTTC.